A single sample gave rise to the 28 T cell receptor beta chains below, sequenced in a study of Ad26.COV2.S vaccination and SARS-CoV-2 variants. This table comes from immunoSEQ multiplex PCR, and its TCRdb copy is limited to in-frame clones, with some not included. The sample lists 350,000 to 400,000 clones, approximately 86% seen once, with approximately 3.7% in the top ten. Regarding treatment: 15 to 20 received Ad26.COV2.S at low or high dose, single or two shots; several received placebo; per-sample allocation not given. The study sampled participants on day 63 after the first vaccine or placebo injection. The material was peripheral blood, obtained in a trial of Ad26.COV2.S vaccine versus placebo. The source is a person aged 18 to 59 who received the Ad26.COV2.S COVID-19 vaccine or a placebo.

The chain recombines TRBV27 with TRBJ2-2, with a weak D call TRBD2 (6 bases). CDR3 length: 15 amino acids. Trimming left V 7 bases short and J 1 base short, with 13 bases between. Per germline, CDR1 MNHEY and CDR2 SMNVEV (reference sequence). The CDR3 bases are TGTGCCAGCAATCGAGCCGGGGGGAACACCGGGGAGCTGTTTTTT. It yields the protein CASNRAGGNTGELFF.

This chain connects TRBV7-8 to TRBJ1-2, with 9 positions matching TRBD1. The junction had 7 bases not matched to a gene; V was cut back by 1 base and J by 7 bases. The germline CDR1 and CDR2 sequences are SGHVS and FQNEAQ. The CDR3 sequence is 15 residues long. In DNA form, the CDR3 reads TGTGCCAGCAGCTTAGTAACAGGGGGCGCTTTTGGCTACACCTTC. This sequence encodes CASSLVTGGAFGYTF.

Notes on this clone: Just one base apart from a much larger clone, this may be a read error. The same CDR3 arises from other DNA sequences in this sample as well. This chain connects TRBV13 to TRBJ1-5, with unresolved D. The CDR3 loop spans 12 amino acids. Germline CDR1 PRHDT, CDR2 FYEKMQ (reference sequence). V was cut by 0 bases and J by 4 bases, with 1 base left in between. CDR3 sequence reads: CASSLGNQPQHF. CDR3 bases: TGTGCCAGCAGCTTAGGGAATCAGCCCCAGCATTTT.

The chain recombines TRBV4-1 with TRBJ2-1, with D possibly matching TRBD2 (6 bases). The germline V gene encodes CDR1 MGHRA and CDR2 YSYEKL. The CDR3 runs 18 residues. The V gene lost 6 bases and the J gene lost 0 bases, with 21 bases spanning the gap. CDR3 loop: CASSYRPTGLSSYNEQFF. In DNA form, the CDR3 reads TGCGCCAGCAGTTATAGGCCCACGGGACTTAGCTCCTACAATGAGCAGTTCTTC.

This chain joins TRBV10-1 and TRBJ2-3; 13 bases match TRBD2. Trimming cost V 0 bases and J 10 bases; bases outside gene matches: 4. In germline, CDR1 is WNHNN, CDR2 SYGVQD (reference sequence). This CDR3 comprises 15 residues. The CDR3 coding sequence is TGCGCCAGCAGTGAGTCGGGACTAGCGGGGTTCTCGCAGTATTTT. As protein: CASSESGLAGFSQYF.

This rearrangement joins TRBV5-4 to TRBJ1-2; a possible D gene is TRBD1 (5 bases). Germline V lookup: CDR1 SGHNT, CDR2 YYREEE (reference sequence). This CDR3 spans 14 amino acids. Trimming took off 7 bases at V and 3 bases at J, with 16 bases between the two ends. The CDR3 region has the DNA TGTGCCAGCGGCAGACAGTCCGGGGACTATGGCTACACCTTC. Translating gives CASGRQSGDYGYTF.

This clone was recorded only once. J is TRBJ2-3 and V is TRBV6-5, with unresolved D. Germline V lookup: CDR1 MNHEY, CDR2 SVGAGI. V was clipped by 7 bases and J by 5 bases, with 7 bases between them. The CDR3 is 11 amino acids. CDR3 nucleotide sequence: TGTGCCAGCACCAACTTAGATACGCAGTATTTT. It yields the protein CASTNLDTQYF.

The chain uses TRBV14 and TRBJ2-1, with 9 bases fitting TRBD2. The CDR3 totals 17 residues. The V and J ends lost 3 bases and 1 base, in that order; junction bases with no gene match: 7. Germline V gene data show CDR1 as SGHDN and CDR2 as FVKESK. CDR3 bases: TGTGCCAGCAGCCAGCTGGGGACTAGCCGGTCCTACAATGAGCAGTTCTTC. Its translation: CASSQLGTSRSYNEQFF.

The chain links TRBV12-3 or TRBV12-4 to TRBJ1-1, with D unresolved. V dropped 4 bases and J dropped 3 bases, with 9 bases sitting between them. This CDR3 contains 13 residues. CDR3 amino acids: CASSSQRDTEAFF. As DNA, the CDR3 is TGTGCCAGCAGTTCTCAAAGGGACACTGAAGCTTTCTTT.

V gene TRBV11-3 combines with J gene TRBJ2-3; 9 bases match TRBD1. The CDR3 has 17 residues. V was pared by 5 bases and J by 5 bases, with 14 bases of the junction left unmatched. Germline lookup yields CDR1 SGHNT and CDR2 YENEEA. The CDR3, as DNA: TGTGCCAGCAGCCCCGGAACAGGGGGCGCGGGGGTAGATACGCAGTATTTT. Translated: CASSPGTGGAGVDTQYF. The full variable domain, rest sourced from reference TRBV11-3 and TRBJ2-3, is EAGVVQSPRYKIIEKKQPVAFWCNPISGHNTLYWYLQNLGQGPELLIRYENEEAVDDSQLPKDRFSAERLKGVDSTLKIQPAELGDSAVYLCASSPGTGGAGVDTQYFGPGTRLTVL.

This CDR3 is CASSQITGSYQYF. The CDR3 bases are TGCGCCAGCAGCCAAATTACAGGGAGTTATCAGTACTTC. The V and J genes are TRBV4-3 and TRBJ2-7; a weak D match, TRBD1 (6 bases). The V gene's germline CDR1 is LGHNA and CDR2 YSLEER. There are 13 residues in the CDR3. The germline V and J ends were trimmed by 2 bases and 10 bases, with 15 bases remaining between them.

This chain links TRBV4-3 with TRBJ1-1, with a possible D match to TRBD1 (6 bases). Germline V gene lookup returns CDR1 LGHNA and CDR2 YSLEER. The CDR3 spans 16 residues. V lost 0 bases, J lost 3 bases, and 14 bases lay in between. The CDR3 DNA sequence: TGCGCCAGCAGCCAAGATCGGGCAGGGGAGGACACTGAAGCTTTCTTT. Its protein is CASSQDRAGEDTEAFF.

This clone was recorded once. This chain joins TRBV19 and TRBJ1-6; perhaps TRBD1 as D (5 bases). The CDR3 covers 17 residues. V shed 2 bases and J shed 0 bases, with 11 bases lying between them. Germline CDR1 reads LNHDA; CDR2 reads SQIVND (reference sequence). The CDR3 coding sequence is TGTGCCAGTAGTATACTGAAGGGGAGCTCCTATAATTCACCCCTCCACTTT. Protein: CASSILKGSSYNSPLHF.

This clone appeared once. This chain joins TRBV7-9 and TRBJ2-1; 9 bases match TRBD1. The CDR3 has 13 residues. Germline lookup yields CDR1 SEHNR and CDR2 FQNEAQ (reference sequence). Trimming took 5 bases from V and 7 from J; bases not matched to a gene: 3. In DNA, the CDR3 is TGTGCCAGCAGCGGCGGACAGGGGAATGAGCAGTTCTTC. Translating it yields CASSGGQGNEQFF.

The chain combines TRBV5-1 with TRBJ2-2; D might be TRBD2 (6 bases). Trimming removed 4 bases from V and 4 bases from J, with 14 bases in between. CDR1 is SGHRS, CDR2 YFSETQ, per germline. The CDR3 totals 15 residues. CDR3 region: CASSQSGTATGELFF. The CDR3 DNA reads TGCGCCAGCAGCCAATCCGGGACTGCCACCGGGGAGCTGTTTTTT.

V usage is TRBV27 and J usage is TRBJ2-1, with a possible D match to TRBD2 (6 bases). Germline V gives CDR1 MNHEY, CDR2 SMNVEV (reference sequence). The CDR3 is made up of 14 amino acids. V lost 3 bases to trimming and J lost 2 bases, with 8 bases between them. CDR3 amino acids: CASSFAGTYNEQFF. CDR3 in DNA: TGTGCCAGCAGTTTCGCGGGAACCTACAATGAGCAGTTCTTC.

This clone was seen a handful of times. The V and J genes are TRBV5-1 and TRBJ1-1, with D possibly being TRBD1 (5 bases). CDR1 is SGHRS, CDR2 YFSETQ, per germline. With 3 bases removed from V and 4 bases from J, the gap between germline ends came to 16 bases. The CDR3 contains 15 residues. The DNA for the CDR3 is TGCGCCAGCAGCTCGGGACCGTGGGGGAGCACTGAAGCTTTCTTT. Residues: CASSSGPWGSTEAFF.

The chain has TRBV3-1 (or the pseudogene TRBV3-2) and TRBJ1-1; D remains unclear. CDR1 is LGHDT, CDR2 YNNKEL, per germline (reference sequence). This CDR3 contains 13 residues. The germline V and J ends were trimmed by 4 bases and 0 bases, with 6 bases remaining between them. Here the CDR3 reads CASSPHLNTEAFF. The CDR3 DNA reads TGTGCCAGCAGCCCCCACTTGAACACTGAAGCTTTCTTT.

The rearrangement joins TRBV5-1 to TRBJ2-6; D assignment may be TRBD1 or TRBD2 (6 bases each). The V gene's germline CDR1 is SGHRS and CDR2 YFSETQ. The CDR3 sequence is 17 residues long. Trimming took off 4 bases at V and 4 bases at J, with 18 bases between the two ends. CDR3 loop: CASSPRRGASGANVLTF. CDR3 nucleotides: TGCGCCAGCAGCCCCCGTAGGGGGGCGTCAGGGGCCAACGTCCTGACTTTC.

This clone came up a few times. This rearrangement joins TRBV15 to TRBJ1-2; 8 bases line up with TRBD1. The CDR3 loop spans 14 amino acids. V trimming: 1 base; J trimming: 4 bases; junction bases outside the gene matches: 2. Germline lookup yields CDR1 LNHNV and CDR2 YYDKDF (reference sequence). DNA for the CDR3: TGTGCCACCAGCAGAGCGGGGACAGGCTATGGCTACACCTTC. The encoded protein is CATSRAGTGYGYTF.

The rearrangement joins TRBV4-1 to TRBJ2-4; D gene ambiguous. This CDR3 has 14 amino acids. From germline, CDR1 is MGHRA and CDR2 YSYEKL. V lost 0 bases and J 5 bases, leaving 8 bases between the germline ends. The CDR3 bases are TGCGCCAGCAGCCAAGAAAATGAAGAAAACATTCAGTACTTC. Amino acid sequence: CASSQENEENIQYF.

The chain joins TRBV9 to TRBJ2-1; D not resolved. The CDR3 length is 15 residues. Looked up from germline, CDR1 is SGDLS and CDR2 is YYNGEE. The V end lost 0 bases, the J end lost 0 bases, and 7 bases lay between the germline ends. The CDR3 region has the DNA TGTGCCAGCAGCGTAGGGAGAGGCTCCTACAATGAGCAGTTCTTC. It encodes CASSVGRGSYNEQFF.

The sample holds one count of this clone. J is TRBJ1-1 and V is TRBV2; a possible D gene is TRBD1 (6 bases). CDR1 is SNHLY and CDR2 is FYNNEI in the germline V gene. Trimming shortened V by 5 bases and J by 10 bases, and 11 bases separated the two germline ends. The CDR3 contains 11 residues. The CDR3 sequence is CASSLGQRAFF. The DNA of the CDR3 is TGTGCCAGCAGTCTTGGACAGCGAGCTTTCTTT.

This clone was picked up one time. This chain uses TRBV18 with TRBJ1-1; weak D call: TRBD1 (5 bases). CDR3 length: 16 residues. Germline V gene data show CDR1 as KGHSH and CDR2 as LQKENI. The V end lost 4 bases, the J end lost 1 base, and 16 bases lay between the germline ends. For the CDR3, the DNA is TGTGCCAGCTCACTCGACTCATCCGGGGGGAACACTGAAGCTTTCTTT. The encoded protein is CASSLDSSGGNTEAFF.

The chain joins TRBV7-2 to TRBJ1-2; 12 nucleotides line up with TRBD1. V lost 5 bases, J lost 8 bases, and 9 bases stayed unmatched. Germline V gene sequence: CDR1 SGHTA, CDR2 FQGNSA. The CDR3 is made up of 15 amino acids. The DNA of the CDR3 is TGTGCCAGCAGCCCCGCGGGACAGGGGGCAGGGGGCTACACCTTC. It codes for CASSPAGQGAGGYTF.

The V gene is TRBV5-1, the J gene TRBJ1-4; no definite D call. V lost 4 bases and J lost 0, with 7 bases in between. CDR3 length: 14 amino acids. Germline values: CDR1 SGHRS, CDR2 YFSETQ. For the CDR3, the DNA is TGCGCCAGCAGCCATGCTTCAACTAATGAAAAACTGTTTTTT. This sequence encodes CASSHASTNEKLFF.

J is TRBJ2-7 and V is TRBV7-6; 8 bases line up with TRBD2. From germline, CDR1 is SGHVS and CDR2 FNYEAQ. Germline trimming cut 1 base from V and 3 bases from J; bases unmatched to any gene: 2. The CDR3 length is 14 residues. The CDR3 nucleotides read TGTGCCAGCAGCTTAGGGGCGGGGGGCTACGAGCAGTACTTC. It is translated as CASSLGAGGYEQYF.

CDR3 residues: CASSIAGTEEKLFF. The CDR3 DNA reads TGCGCCAGCAGTATCGCCGGGACAGAGGAAAAACTGTTTTTT. The chain joins TRBV10-2 to TRBJ1-4, with 7 bases matching TRBD1. The germline V gene has CDR1 WSHSY and CDR2 SAAADI. Losses at the gene ends were 5 bases for V and 8 bases for J; bases not matched to a gene: 8. The CDR3 runs to 14 residues.